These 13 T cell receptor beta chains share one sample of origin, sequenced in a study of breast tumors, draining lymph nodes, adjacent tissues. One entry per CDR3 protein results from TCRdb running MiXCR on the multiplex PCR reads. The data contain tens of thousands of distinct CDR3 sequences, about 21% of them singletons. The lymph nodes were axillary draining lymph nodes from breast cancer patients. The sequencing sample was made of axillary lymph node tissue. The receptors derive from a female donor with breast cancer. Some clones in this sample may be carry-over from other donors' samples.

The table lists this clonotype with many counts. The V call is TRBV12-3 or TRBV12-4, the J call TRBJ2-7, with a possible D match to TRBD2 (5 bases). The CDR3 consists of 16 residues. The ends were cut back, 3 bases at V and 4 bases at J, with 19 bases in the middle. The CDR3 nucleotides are TGTGCCAGCAGTTTCAGTTCTTGGGAGTCGGTATACGAGCAGTACTTC. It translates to CASSFSSWESVYEQYF.

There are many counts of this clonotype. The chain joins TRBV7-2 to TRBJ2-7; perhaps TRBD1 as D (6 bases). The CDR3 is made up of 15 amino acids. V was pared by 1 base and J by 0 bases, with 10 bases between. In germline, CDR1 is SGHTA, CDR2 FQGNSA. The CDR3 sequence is CASSLESGASYEQYF. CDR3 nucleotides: TGTGCCAGCAGCTTAGAGTCAGGGGCCTCCTACGAGCAGTACTTC.

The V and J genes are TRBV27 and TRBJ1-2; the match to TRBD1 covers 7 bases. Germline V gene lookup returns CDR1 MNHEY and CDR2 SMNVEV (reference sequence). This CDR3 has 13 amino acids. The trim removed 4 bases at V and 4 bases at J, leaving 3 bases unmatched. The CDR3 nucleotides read TGTGCCAGCAGTTCAACAGGGGCCTATGGCTACACCTTC. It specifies CASSSTGAYGYTF.

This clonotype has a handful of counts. CDR3 residues: CASSPTMTVGTQYF. The CDR3 nucleotides read TGTGCCAGTAGTCCGACCATGACTGTGGGTACGCAGTATTTT. J is TRBJ2-3 and V is TRBV19; D gene uncertain. Deletions cut 5 bases from V and 8 bases from J, with 17 bases between. CDR3 length: 14 residues. Germline CDR1 LNHDA, CDR2 SQIVND (reference sequence).

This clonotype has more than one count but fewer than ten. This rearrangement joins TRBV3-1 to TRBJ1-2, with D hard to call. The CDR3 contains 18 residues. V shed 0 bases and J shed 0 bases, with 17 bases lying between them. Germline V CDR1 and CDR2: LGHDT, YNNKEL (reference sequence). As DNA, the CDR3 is TGTGCCAGCAGCCAAGATCCCCTTCGTCTCGGGTCTAACTATGGCTACACCTTC. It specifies CASSQDPLRLGSNYGYTF.

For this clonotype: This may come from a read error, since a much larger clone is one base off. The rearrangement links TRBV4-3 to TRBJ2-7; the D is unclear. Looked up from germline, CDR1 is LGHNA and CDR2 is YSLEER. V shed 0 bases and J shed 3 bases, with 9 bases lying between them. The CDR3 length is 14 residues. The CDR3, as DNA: TGCGCCAGCAGCCAAGAAGCTCGAGACTACGAGCAGTACTTC. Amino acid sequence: CASSQEARDYEQYF.

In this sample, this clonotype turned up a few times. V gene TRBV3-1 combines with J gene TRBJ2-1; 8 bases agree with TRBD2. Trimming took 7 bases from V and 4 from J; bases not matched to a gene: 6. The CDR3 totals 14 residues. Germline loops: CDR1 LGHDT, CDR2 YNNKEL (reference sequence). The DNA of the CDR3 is TGTGCCAGCAAAGACGGGAGGGGGTACAATGAGCAGTTCTTC. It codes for CASKDGRGYNEQFF.

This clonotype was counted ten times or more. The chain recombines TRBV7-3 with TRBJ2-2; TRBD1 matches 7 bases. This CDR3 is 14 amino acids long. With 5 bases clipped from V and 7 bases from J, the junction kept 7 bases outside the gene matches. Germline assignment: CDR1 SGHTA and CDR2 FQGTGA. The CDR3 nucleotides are TGTGCCAGCAGCCCAAGGGGGCAGGGCGGGGAGCTGTTTTTT. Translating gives CASSPRGQGGELFF. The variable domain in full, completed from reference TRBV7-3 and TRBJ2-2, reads GAGVSQTPSNKVTEKGKYVELRCDPISGHTALYWYRQSLGQGPEFLIYFQGTGAADDSGLPNDRFFAVRPEGSVSTLKIQRTERGDSAVYLCASSPRGQGGELFFGEGSRLTVL.

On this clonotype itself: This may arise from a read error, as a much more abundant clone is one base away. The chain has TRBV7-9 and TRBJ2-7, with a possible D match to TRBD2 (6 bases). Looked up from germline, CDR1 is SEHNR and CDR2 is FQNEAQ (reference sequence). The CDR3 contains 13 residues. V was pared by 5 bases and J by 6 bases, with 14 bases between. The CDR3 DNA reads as TGTGCCAGCAGCCCGACTAGTATCTGCGAGCAGTACTTC. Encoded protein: CASSPTSICEQYF.

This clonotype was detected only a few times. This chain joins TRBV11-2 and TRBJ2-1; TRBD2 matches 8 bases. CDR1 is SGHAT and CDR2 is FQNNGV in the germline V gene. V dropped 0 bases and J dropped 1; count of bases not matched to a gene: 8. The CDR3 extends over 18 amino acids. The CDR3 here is CASSLDIVAGRSYNEQFF. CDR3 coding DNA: TGTGCCAGCAGCTTAGATATCGTAGCGGGAAGATCCTACAATGAGCAGTTCTTC.

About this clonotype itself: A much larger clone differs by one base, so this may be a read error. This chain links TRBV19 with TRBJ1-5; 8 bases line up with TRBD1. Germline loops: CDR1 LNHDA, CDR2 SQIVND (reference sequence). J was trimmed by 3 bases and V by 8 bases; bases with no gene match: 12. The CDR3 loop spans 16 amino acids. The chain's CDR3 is CASSVSGDRTNQPQHF. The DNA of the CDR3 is TGTGCCAGTTCCGTTTCAGGGGACAGGACCAATCAGCCCCAGCATTTT.

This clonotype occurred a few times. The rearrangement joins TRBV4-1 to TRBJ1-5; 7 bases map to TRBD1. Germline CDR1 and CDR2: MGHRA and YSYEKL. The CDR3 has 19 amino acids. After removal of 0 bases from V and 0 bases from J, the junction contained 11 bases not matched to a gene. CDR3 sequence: CASSQENGTDPFSNQPQHF. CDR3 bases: TGCGCCAGCAGCCAAGAGAACGGGACAGACCCCTTTAGCAATCAGCCCCAGCATTTT.

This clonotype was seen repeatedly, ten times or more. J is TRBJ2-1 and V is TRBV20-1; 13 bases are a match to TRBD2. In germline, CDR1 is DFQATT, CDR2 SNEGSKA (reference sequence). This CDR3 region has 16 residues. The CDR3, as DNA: TGCAGCCCTCTAGGGCCGGGACTAGCGGGATTCAATGAGCAGTTCTTC. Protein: CSPLGPGLAGFNEQFF.